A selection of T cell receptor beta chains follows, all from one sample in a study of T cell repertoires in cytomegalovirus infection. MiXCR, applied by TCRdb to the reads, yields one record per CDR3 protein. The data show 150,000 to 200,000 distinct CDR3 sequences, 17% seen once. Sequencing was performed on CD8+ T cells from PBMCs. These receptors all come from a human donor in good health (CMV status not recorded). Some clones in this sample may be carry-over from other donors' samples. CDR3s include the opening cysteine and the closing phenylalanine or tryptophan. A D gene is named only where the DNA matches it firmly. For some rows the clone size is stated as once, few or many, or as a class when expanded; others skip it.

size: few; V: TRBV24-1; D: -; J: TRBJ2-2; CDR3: CATSDSGANTGELFF; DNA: TGTGCCACCAGTGACAGCGGAGCGAACACCGGGGAGCTGTTTTTT
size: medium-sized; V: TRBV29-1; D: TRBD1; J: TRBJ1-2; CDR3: CSVETGQGFDGYTF; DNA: TGCAGCGTTGAAACTGGACAGGGGTTTGATGGCTACACCTTC
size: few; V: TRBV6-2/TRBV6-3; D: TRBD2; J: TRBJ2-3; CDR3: CASSQGGEGSDTQYF; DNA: TGTGCCAGCAGTCAAGGAGGGGAGGGCTCAGATACGCAGTATTTT
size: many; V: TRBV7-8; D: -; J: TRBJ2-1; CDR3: CASSLKPQAFYNEQFF; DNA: TGTGCCAGCAGCTTGAAGCCGCAGGCCTTCTACAATGAGCAGTTCTTC
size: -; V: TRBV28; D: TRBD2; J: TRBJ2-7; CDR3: CASTRGTSLFSYEQYF; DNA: TGTGCCAGCACCAGAGGGACTAGCTTATTTTCCTACGAGCAGTACTTC
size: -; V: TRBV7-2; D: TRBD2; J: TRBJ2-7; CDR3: CASSLALAGGRGYEQYF; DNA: TGTGCCAGCAGCTTAGCCCTAGCGGGAGGGCGGGGCTACGAGCAGTACTTC
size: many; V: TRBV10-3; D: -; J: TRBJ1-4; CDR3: CAISESQLPNEKLFF; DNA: TGTGCCATCAGTGAGTCACAGTTACCTAATGAAAAACTGTTTTTT
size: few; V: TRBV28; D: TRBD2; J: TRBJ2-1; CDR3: CASSLLPGRTYNEQFF; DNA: TGTGCCAGCAGTTTATTGCCCGGGAGGACCTACAATGAGCAGTTCTTC
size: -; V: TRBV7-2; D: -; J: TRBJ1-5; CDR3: CASSHRAHSNQPQHF; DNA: TGTGCCAGCAGCCACCGGGCCCATAGCAATCAGCCCCAGCATTTT
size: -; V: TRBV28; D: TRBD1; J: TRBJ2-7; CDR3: CASSWGQGYEQYF; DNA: TGTGCCAGCAGTTGGGGACAGGGCTACGAGCAGTACTTC
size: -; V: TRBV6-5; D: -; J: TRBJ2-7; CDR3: CASSYTGDRYEQYF; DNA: TGTGCCAGCAGTTATACGGGAGACCGCTACGAGCAGTACTTC
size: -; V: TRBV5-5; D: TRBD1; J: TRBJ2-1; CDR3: CASRRQGYNEQFF; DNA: TGTGCCAGCAGACGACAGGGGTACAATGAGCAGTTCTTC
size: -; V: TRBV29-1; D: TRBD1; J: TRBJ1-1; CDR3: CSVPTVGQGEKAFF; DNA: TGCAGCGTTCCAACCGTGGGACAGGGGGAAAAAGCTTTCTTT
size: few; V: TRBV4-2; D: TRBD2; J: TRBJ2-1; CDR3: CASSQYPSGIYEQFF; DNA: TGTGCCAGCAGCCAATATCCTAGCGGGATCTATGAGCAGTTCTTC
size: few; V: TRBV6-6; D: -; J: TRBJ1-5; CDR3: CASSYSQSYQPQHF; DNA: TGTGCCAGCAGTTACTCGCAGTCTTATCAGCCCCAGCATTTT
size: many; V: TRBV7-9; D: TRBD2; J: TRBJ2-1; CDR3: CASNHPRTSGNYEQFF; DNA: TGTGCCAGCAACCACCCGCGGACTAGCGGGAACTATGAGCAGTTCTTC
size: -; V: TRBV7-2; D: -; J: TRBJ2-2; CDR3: CASSLNFFVELFF; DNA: TGTGCCAGCAGCTTAAACTTTTTTGTGGAGCTGTTTTTT
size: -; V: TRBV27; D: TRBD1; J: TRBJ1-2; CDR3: CASSFRMTGGSYGYTF; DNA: TGTGCCAGCAGTTTCCGAATGACAGGGGGTAGCTATGGCTACACCTTC
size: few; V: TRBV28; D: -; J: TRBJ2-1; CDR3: CASRTEYNEQFF; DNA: TGTGCCAGCCGAACAGAATACAATGAGCAGTTCTTC
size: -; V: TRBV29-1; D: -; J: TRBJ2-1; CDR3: CSVETGSDNEQFF; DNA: TGCAGCGTTGAAACGGGTTCCGACAATGAGCAGTTCTTC
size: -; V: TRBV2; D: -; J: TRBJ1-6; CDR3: CASSHREVVGSPLHF; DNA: TGTGCCAGCAGTCACAGGGAGGTAGTTGGTTCACCCCTCCACTTT
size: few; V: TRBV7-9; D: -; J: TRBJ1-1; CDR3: CASSFTSANTEAFF; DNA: TGTGCCAGCAGCTTTACCTCAGCGAACACTGAAGCTTTCTTT
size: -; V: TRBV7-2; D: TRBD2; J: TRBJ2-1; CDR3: CASSFTSGGRFF; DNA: TGTGCCAGCAGCTTCACTAGCGGGGGGCGCTTCTTC
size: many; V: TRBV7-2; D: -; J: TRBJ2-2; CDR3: CASSLWGRTGELFF; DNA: TGTGCCAGCAGCTTATGGGGCCGCACCGGGGAGCTGTTTTTT
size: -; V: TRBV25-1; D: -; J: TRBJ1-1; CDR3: CASSYTGNTEAFF; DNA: TGTGCCAGCAGTTATACAGGGAACACTGAAGCTTTCTTT
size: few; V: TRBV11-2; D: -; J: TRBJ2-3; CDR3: CASSLLSGTDTQYF; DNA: TGTGCCAGCAGCTTACTTAGTGGCACAGATACGCAGTATTTT
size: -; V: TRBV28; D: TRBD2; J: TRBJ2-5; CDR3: CASSFGLAEETQYF; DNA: TGTGCCAGCAGTTTCGGGCTAGCGGAAGAGACCCAGTACTTC
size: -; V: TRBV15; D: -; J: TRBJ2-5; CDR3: CATSNSHWQETQYF; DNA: TGTGCCACCAGCAACTCTCACTGGCAAGAGACCCAGTACTTC
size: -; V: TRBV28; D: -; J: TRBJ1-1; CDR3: CASSPLGKLNTEAFF; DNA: TGTGCCAGCAGCCCATTGGGAAAGTTGAACACTGAAGCTTTCTTT
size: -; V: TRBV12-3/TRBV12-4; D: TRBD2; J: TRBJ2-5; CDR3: CASSLAASGGETQYF; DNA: TGTGCCAGCAGTTTAGCAGCTAGCGGCGGGGAGACCCAGTACTTC
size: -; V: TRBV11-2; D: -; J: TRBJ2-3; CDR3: CASSATGEVGTDTQYF; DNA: TGTGCCAGCAGCGCCACTGGGGAGGTGGGCACAGATACGCAGTATTTT
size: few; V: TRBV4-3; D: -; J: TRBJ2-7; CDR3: CASSADGTYSYEQYF; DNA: TGCGCCAGCAGCGCCGATGGGACATACTCCTACGAGCAGTACTTC
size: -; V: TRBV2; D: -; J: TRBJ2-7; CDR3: CASSEARGTLYEQYF; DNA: TGTGCCAGCAGTGAAGCTCGGGGGACCCTCTACGAGCAGTACTTC
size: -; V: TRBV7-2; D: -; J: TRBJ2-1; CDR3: CASSFSTGEQFF; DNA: TGTGCCAGCAGCTTCTCGACGGGCGAGCAGTTCTTC
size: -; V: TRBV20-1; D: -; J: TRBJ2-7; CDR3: CSATRAAYEQYF; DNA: TGCAGTGCTACGAGGGCCGCTTACGAGCAGTACTTC
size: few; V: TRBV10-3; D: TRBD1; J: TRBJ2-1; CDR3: CAISEPDRELTDSYNEQFF; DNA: TGTGCCATCAGTGAGCCTGACAGGGAACTAACGGACTCCTACAATGAGCAGTTCTTC
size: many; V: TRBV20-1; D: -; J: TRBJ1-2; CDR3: CSAGQAENYGYTF; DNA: TGCAGTGCTGGTCAGGCAGAAAACTATGGCTACACCTTC
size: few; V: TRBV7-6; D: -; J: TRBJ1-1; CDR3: CASSLRGYGTEAFF; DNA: TGTGCCAGCAGTCTCAGGGGCTACGGCACTGAAGCTTTCTTT
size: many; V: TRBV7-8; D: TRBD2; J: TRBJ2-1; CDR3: CASSVLPGLANEQFF; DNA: TGTGCCAGCAGCGTACTCCCGGGACTAGCCAATGAGCAGTTCTTC
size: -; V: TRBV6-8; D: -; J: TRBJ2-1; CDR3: CATSPVPPGEQFF; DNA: TGTGCCACCTCCCCGGTCCCACCTGGGGAGCAGTTCTTC
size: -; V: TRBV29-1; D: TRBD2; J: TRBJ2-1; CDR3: CSVEGGSTYNEQFF; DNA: TGCAGCGTTGAGGGAGGGTCCACCTACAATGAGCAGTTCTTC
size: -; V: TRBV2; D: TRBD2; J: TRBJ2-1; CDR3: CASSRASGRIEQFF; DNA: TGTGCCAGCAGTAGGGCTAGCGGGAGAATTGAGCAGTTCTTC
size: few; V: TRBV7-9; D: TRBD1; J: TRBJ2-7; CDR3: CASSSARTGSYEQYF; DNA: TGTGCCAGCAGCTCCGCGCGGACAGGATCCTACGAGCAGTACTTC
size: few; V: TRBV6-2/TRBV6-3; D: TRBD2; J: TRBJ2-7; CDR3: CASSYVGGRDEQYF; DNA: TGTGCCAGCAGTTACGTTGGCGGGAGAGACGAGCAGTACTTC
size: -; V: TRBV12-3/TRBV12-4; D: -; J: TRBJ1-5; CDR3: CASSQAGQVSNQPQHF; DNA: TGTGCCAGCAGCCAGGCGGGACAAGTTAGCAATCAGCCCCAGCATTTT
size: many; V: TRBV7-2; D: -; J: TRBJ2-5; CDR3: CASSPRTDDQETQYF; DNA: TGTGCCAGCAGCCCCCGGACAGATGACCAAGAGACCCAGTACTTC
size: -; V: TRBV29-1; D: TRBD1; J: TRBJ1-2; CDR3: CSVEQGTANYGYTF; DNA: TGCAGCGTTGAACAAGGGACAGCGAACTATGGCTACACCTTC
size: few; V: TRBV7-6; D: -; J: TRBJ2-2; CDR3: CANLSDRRDSSSITGELFF; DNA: TGTGCCAACCTATCAGACAGGAGGGACTCATCCTCAATCACCGGGGAGCTGTTTTTT
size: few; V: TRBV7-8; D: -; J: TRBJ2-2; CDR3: CASSLQTAGDTGELFF; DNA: TGTGCCAGCAGCTTACAGACGGCAGGGGACACCGGGGAGCTGTTTTTT